This T cell receptor beta chain derives from a study of blood T cell repertoires in COVID-19. V shed 2 bases and J shed 3 bases, with 8 bases lying between them. The CDR3 covers 14 residues. CDR1 is SGHDN and CDR2 is FVKESK in the germline V gene. Clones were sequenced by immunoSEQ multiplex PCR, and TCRdb holds only the in-frame ones, with some missing. The sample carries 400,000 to 500,000 clones, roughly 88% recorded once. V and J are TRBV14 and TRBJ1-3; D is perhaps TRBD1 (6 bases). The sequenced sample was PBMCs or T cells enriched from blood (not recorded which). The TCR comes from a woman in her thirties or forties who had recovered from COVID-19. The CDR3 here is CASSQQGSGNTIYF. DNA of the CDR3: TGTGCCAGCAGCCAACAGGGGAGTGGAAACACCATATATTTT.